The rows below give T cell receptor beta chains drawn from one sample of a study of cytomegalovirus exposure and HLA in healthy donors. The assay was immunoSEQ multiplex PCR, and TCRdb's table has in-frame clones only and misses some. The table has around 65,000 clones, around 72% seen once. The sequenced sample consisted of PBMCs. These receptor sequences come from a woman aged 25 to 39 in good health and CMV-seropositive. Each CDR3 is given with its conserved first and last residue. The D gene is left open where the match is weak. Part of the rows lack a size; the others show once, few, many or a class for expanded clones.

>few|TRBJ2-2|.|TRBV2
CASTVQGMVGELFF
TGTGCCAGCACAGTGCAGGGTATGGTCGGGGAGCTGTTTTTT
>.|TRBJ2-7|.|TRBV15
CATSRDPGSAYEQYF
TGTGCCACCAGCAGAGATCCGGGGAGCGCCTACGAGCAGTACTTC
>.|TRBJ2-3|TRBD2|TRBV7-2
CASSATAGALDTQYF
TGTGCCAGCAGCGCGACAGCGGGGGCACTGGATACGCAGTATTTT
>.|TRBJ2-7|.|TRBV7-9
CASSFPGLYEQYF
TGTGCCAGCAGCTTCCCAGGCCTCTACGAGCAGTACTTC
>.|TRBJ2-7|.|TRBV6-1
CASNYRDEQYF
TGTGCCAGCAATTACAGGGACGAGCAGTACTTC
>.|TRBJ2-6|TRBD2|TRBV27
CASSLVSGSSGANVLTF
TGTGCCAGCAGTTTAGTTAGCGGGAGCTCTGGGGCCAACGTCCTGACTTTC
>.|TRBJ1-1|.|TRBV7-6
CASSLGHLNTEAFF
TGTGCCAGCAGCTTGGGACACTTGAACACTGAAGCTTTCTTT
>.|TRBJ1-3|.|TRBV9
CASSVAGDANTIYF
TGTGCCAGCAGCGTAGCGGGGGACGCAAACACCATATATTTT
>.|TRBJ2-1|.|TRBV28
CASSLGRRDVWSYNEQFF
TGTGCCAGCAGTTTGGGGCGGCGGGACGTATGGTCCTACAATGAGCAGTTCTTC
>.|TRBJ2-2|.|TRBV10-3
CAISENFPFNTGELFF
TGTGCCATCAGTGAAAACTTTCCGTTTAACACCGGGGAGCTGTTTTTT
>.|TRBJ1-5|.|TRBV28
CASSTPGSNQPQHF
TGTGCCAGCAGCACCCCGGGAAGCAATCAGCCCCAGCATTTT
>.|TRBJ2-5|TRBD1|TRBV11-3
CASSRGQAQTQYF
TGTGCCAGCAGTAGGGGACAGGCTCAGACCCAGTACTTC
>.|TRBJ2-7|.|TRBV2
CASSTRDISYEQYF
TGTGCCAGCAGTACTCGGGACATCTCCTACGAGCAGTACTTC
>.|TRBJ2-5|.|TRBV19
CASSIGSAKVQETQYF
TGTGCCAGTAGTATAGGCAGCGCCAAGGTACAAGAGACCCAGTACTTC
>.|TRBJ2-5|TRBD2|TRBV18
CASSIGLAETQYF
TGTGCCAGCTCAATTGGACTAGCAGAGACCCAGTACTTC
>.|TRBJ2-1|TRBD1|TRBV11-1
CASSSRDRALYNEQFF
TGTGCCAGCAGCTCCCGGGACAGGGCCCTCTACAATGAGCAGTTCTTC
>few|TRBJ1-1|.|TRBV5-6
CASSLVGGGTEAFF
TGTGCCAGCAGCTTGGTGGGTGGAGGGACTGAAGCTTTCTTT
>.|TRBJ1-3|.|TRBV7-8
CASSLALQEYPIYF
TGTGCCAGCAGCTTAGCGCTTCAGGAATACCCCATATATTTT
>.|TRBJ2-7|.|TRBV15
CATSRDRRSKSYEQYF
TGTGCCACCAGCAGAGATCGGCGGTCCAAATCCTACGAGCAGTACTTC
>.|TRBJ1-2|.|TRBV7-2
CASSLGRGGNYGYTF
TGTGCCAGCAGCTTAGGGCGGGGTGGAAACTATGGCTACACCTTC
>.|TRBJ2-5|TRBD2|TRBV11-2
CASSLGTSGSLETQYF
TGTGCCAGCAGCCTCGGGACTAGCGGGAGTTTGGAGACCCAGTACTTC
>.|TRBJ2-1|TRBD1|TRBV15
CATRTNRGLGEQFF
TGTGCCACCAGGACCAACAGGGGATTGGGTGAGCAGTTCTTC
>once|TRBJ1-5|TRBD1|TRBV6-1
CASSDSGGAQPQHF
TGTGCCAGCAGTGATTCAGGGGGTGCTCAGCCCCAGCATTTT
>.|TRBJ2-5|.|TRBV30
CAWSPTRQETQYF
TGTGCCTGGAGTCCGACTAGACAAGAGACCCAGTACTTC
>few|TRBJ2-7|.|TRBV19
CASSIDYSSEQYF
TGTGCCAGTAGTATAGACTATTCTAGCGAGCAGTACTTC
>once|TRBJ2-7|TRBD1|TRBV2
CASSGRTGTSYEQYF
TGTGCCAGCAGTGGGCGGACAGGTACTTCCTACGAGCAGTACTTC
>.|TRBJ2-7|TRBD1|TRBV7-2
CASSLVQGGAYEQYF
TGTGCCAGCAGCTTAGTACAGGGGGGCGCGTACGAGCAGTACTTC
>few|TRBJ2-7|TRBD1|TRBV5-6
CASSAATTGDYEQYF
TGTGCCAGCAGCGCAGCTACGACAGGGGACTACGAGCAGTACTTC
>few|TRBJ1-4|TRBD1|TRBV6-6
CASSNRGNEKLFF
TGTGCCAGCAGCAACAGGGGAAACGAAAAACTGTTTTTT
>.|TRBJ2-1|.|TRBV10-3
CAISDRVSSDEQFF
TGTGCCATCAGTGACAGGGTATCATCGGATGAGCAGTTCTTC
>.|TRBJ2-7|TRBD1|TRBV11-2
CASRPHDRGKLGYEQYF
TGTGCCAGCAGACCTCACGACAGGGGTAAATTGGGATACGAGCAGTACTTC
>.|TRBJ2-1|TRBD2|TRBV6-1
CASSRLAGRDEQFF
TGTGCCAGCAGTAGACTAGCGGGGCGGGATGAGCAGTTCTTC
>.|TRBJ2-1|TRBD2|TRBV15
CATSRGKAGAYNEQFF
TGTGCCACCAGCAGAGGTAAAGCGGGAGCCTACAATGAGCAGTTCTTC
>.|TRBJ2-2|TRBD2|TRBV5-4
CASSRDSGSGELFF
TGTGCCAGCAGCCGGGATAGCGGGAGCGGGGAGCTGTTTTTT
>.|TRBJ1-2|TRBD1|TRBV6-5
CASSFGQANGYTF
TGTGCCAGCAGTTTCGGACAGGCTAATGGCTACACCTTC
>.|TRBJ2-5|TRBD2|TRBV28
CASSPSGVQETQYF
TGTGCCAGCAGTCCTAGCGGGGTTCAAGAGACCCAGTACTTC
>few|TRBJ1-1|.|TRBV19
CASSIGSVRTEAFF
TGTGCCAGTAGTATCGGGTCGGTGAGGACTGAAGCTTTCTTT
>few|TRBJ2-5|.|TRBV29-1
CSVDRTGRGETQYF
TGCAGCGTTGACCGGACAGGGAGGGGAGAGACCCAGTACTTC
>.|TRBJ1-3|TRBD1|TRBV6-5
CASSRQGASGNTIYF
TGTGCCAGCAGCCGACAGGGAGCCTCTGGAAACACCATATATTTT
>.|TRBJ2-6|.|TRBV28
CASNQEGTGANVLTF
TGTGCCAGCAACCAAGAGGGCACTGGGGCCAACGTCCTGACTTTC
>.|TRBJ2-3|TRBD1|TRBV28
CASKSGGPDTQYF
TGTGCCAGCAAGTCAGGGGGCCCAGATACGCAGTATTTT
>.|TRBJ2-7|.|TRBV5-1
CASSLGSANSYEQYF
TGCGCCAGCAGCTTAGGTAGCGCTAACTCCTACGAGCAGTACTTC
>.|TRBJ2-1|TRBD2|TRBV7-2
CASSLGTSGYNEQFF
TGTGCCAGCAGCTTGGGGACTAGCGGCTACAATGAGCAGTTCTTC
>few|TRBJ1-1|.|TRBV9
CASSPGWNTEAFF
TGTGCCAGCAGCCCGGGTTGGAACACTGAAGCTTTCTTT
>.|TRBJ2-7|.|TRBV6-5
CASSYSGSGGTYEQYF
TGTGCCAGCAGTTACTCGGGTAGCGGAGGGACCTACGAGCAGTACTTC
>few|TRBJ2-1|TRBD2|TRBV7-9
CASSLLAGGREQFF
TGTGCCAGCAGCTTGCTAGCGGGAGGGCGAGAGCAGTTCTTC
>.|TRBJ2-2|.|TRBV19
CASSIGTTRTGELFF
TGTGCCAGTAGTATAGGAACCACGAGGACCGGGGAGCTGTTTTTT
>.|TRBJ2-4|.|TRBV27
CASMEGAKNIQYF
TGTGCCAGCATGGAGGGGGCCAAAAACATTCAGTACTTC
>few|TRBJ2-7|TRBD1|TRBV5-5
CASSLMTGLHEQYF
TGTGCCAGCAGCTTGATGACAGGGCTCCACGAGCAGTACTTC
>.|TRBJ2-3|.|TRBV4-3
CASSRIGGGTDTQYF
TGCGCCAGCAGCCGAATAGGGGGAGGCACAGATACGCAGTATTTT
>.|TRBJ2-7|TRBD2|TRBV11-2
CASSPGTSRILSYEQYF
TGTGCCAGCAGCCCCGGGACTAGCAGGATCCTCTCCTACGAGCAGTACTTC